These 27 T cell receptor beta chains were sequenced from one sample in a study of post-analysis software for immune sequencing data. No antigen is known for these receptors. Unique molecular identifiers tagged the TCR beta cDNA libraries. MiXCR was run by TCRdb on the PCR reads, yielding one entry per CDR3 protein. The sample lists about 680,000 distinct CDR3 sequences, 59% occurring once. Study findings and constraints: Among a few TRBV segments more frequent in patients than controls were TRBV5-6, TRBV5-1 and TRBV20-1.

The specimen was blood. The receptor set was obtained from a girl aged 2 to 9 with multiple sclerosis.

This clonotype has a handful of counts. This chain links TRBV20-1 with TRBJ2-3, with 11 bases matching TRBD2. Germline V gives CDR1 DFQATT, CDR2 SNEGSKA (reference sequence). The CDR3 totals 14 residues. V dropped 3 bases and J dropped 4; count of bases not matched to a gene: 3. The CDR3 loop reads CSARDSGGADTQYF. The CDR3 DNA is TGCAGTGCTAGGGATAGCGGGGGGGCAGATACGCAGTATTTT.

The chain's CDR3 is CSAQYVEAFF. In DNA form, the CDR3 reads TGCAGCGCCCAATACGTAGAGGCTTTCTTT. The chain has TRBV29-1 and TRBJ1-1; D gene unclear. V lost 7 bases to trimming and J lost 11 bases, with 14 bases between them. Germline values: CDR1 SQVTM, CDR2 ANQGSEA. The CDR3 is made up of 10 amino acids.

The rearrangement links TRBV12-3 or TRBV12-4 to TRBJ2-1; D is undetermined. V lost 0 bases and J 6 bases, leaving 9 bases between the germline ends. The length of the CDR3 is 14 residues. CDR3 nucleotides: TGTGCCAGCAGTTTAGCGGGTAGCAGCAATGAGCAGTTCTTC. It codes for CASSLAGSSNEQFF.

The chain employs TRBV6-6 and TRBJ1-1, with D tentatively TRBD1 (5 bases). V lost 5 bases, J lost 6 bases, and 16 bases lay in between. The CDR3 extends over 14 amino acids. Germline V gene data show CDR1 as MNHNY and CDR2 as SVGAGI (reference sequence). CDR3 DNA sequence: TGTGCCAGCAGTCACAAAAGGTTCAGGGCTGAAGCTTTCTTT. Amino acids: CASSHKRFRAEAFF.

In this sample, this clonotype turned up a few times. This chain joins TRBV5-6 and TRBJ2-1; the match to TRBD1 covers 9 bases. Germline-derived CDR1 and CDR2 are SGHDT and YYEEEE. This CDR3 comprises 15 residues. J lost 7 bases, V lost 5 bases, and 10 bases had no gene match. The CDR3 DNA reads TGTGCCAGCAGTTATACAGGGGGCGCCATTAATGAGCAGTTCTTC. This sequence encodes CASSYTGGAINEQFF.

This sequence joins TRBV7-2 and TRBJ1-6; maybe TRBD1 (6 bases). Trimming left V 6 bases short and J 7 bases short, with 16 bases between. The CDR3 contains 15 residues. Germline assignment: CDR1 SGHTA and CDR2 FQGNSA. The CDR3 coding sequence is TGTGCCAGCAGGTCTAGGGGACACGGAAATTCACCCCTCCACTTT. Amino acids: CASRSRGHGNSPLHF. The full variable domain, in which reference TRBV7-2 and TRBJ1-6 provide the parts outside the CDR3, is GAGVSQSPSNKVTEKGKDVELRCDPISGHTALYWYRQSLGQGLEFLIYFQGNSAPDKSGLPSDRFSAERTGGSVSTLTIQRTQQEDSAVYLCASRSRGHGNSPLHFGNGTRLTVT.

This sequence joins TRBV12-3 or TRBV12-4 and TRBJ2-1; weak D call: TRBD1 (5 bases). This CDR3 spans 12 amino acids. V was clipped by 4 bases and J by 10 bases, with 11 bases between them. This chain's CDR3 is CASSYVGHEQFF. The CDR3 DNA sequence: TGTGCCAGCAGTTATGTGGGGCACGAGCAGTTCTTC.

The sample holds a few counts of this clonotype. The rearrangement uses TRBV2 and TRBJ1-1; D gene ambiguous. The CDR3 is 12 amino acids. V lost 4 bases and J 3 bases, leaving 6 bases between the germline ends. In germline, CDR1 is SNHLY, CDR2 FYNNEI. The CDR3 DNA sequence: TGTGCCAGCAGTGCGGGCTACACTGAAGCTTTCTTT. Residues: CASSAGYTEAFF.

This chain connects TRBV20-1 to TRBJ2-3, with 9 nucleotides matching TRBD2. Per germline, CDR1 DFQATT and CDR2 SNEGSKA (reference sequence). This CDR3 comprises 16 residues. V gave up 3 bases and J gave up 1 base; unmatched junction bases: 8. The CDR3 sequence: CSASRLAGRRTDTQYF. CDR3 nucleotides: TGCAGTGCTAGTCGGCTAGCGGGGAGACGCACAGATACGCAGTATTTT.

This rearrangement joins TRBV5-5 to TRBJ2-1, with 8 bases matching TRBD2. V gave up 4 bases and J gave up 12 bases; unmatched junction bases: 6. The CDR3 spans 12 residues. Germline V gives CDR1 SGHKS, CDR2 YYEKEE (reference sequence). The CDR3 is CASSPAGGWQFF. As DNA, the CDR3 is TGTGCCAGCAGCCCGGCGGGAGGATGGCAGTTCTTC.

This clonotype was detected many times. The rearrangement joins TRBV29-1 to TRBJ2-7; D is uncertain. The CDR3 totals 13 residues. With 2 bases removed from V and 1 base from J, the gap between germline ends came to 9 bases. Looked up from germline, CDR1 is SQVTM and CDR2 is ANQGSEA. CDR3 DNA sequence: TGCAGCGTTGAAATTGGCACATCCTACGAGCAGTACTTC. This codes for CSVEIGTSYEQYF.

In the case of this clonotype: The junction does not match germline at one end; this may be a read error. The chain links TRBV6-2 or TRBV6-3 to TRBJ2-5, with D maybe TRBD2 (5 bases). The CDR3 is made up of 13 amino acids. Germline values: CDR1 MNHEY, CDR2 SVGEGT. CDR3 amino acids: CASSRDVRETRYF. CDR3 bases: TGTGCCAGCAGTCGGGATGTCCGCGAGACCCGGTACTTC.

The chain recombines TRBV7-9 with TRBJ2-3; possibly TRBD1 or TRBD2 for D (6 bases each). V gave up 2 bases and J gave up 2 bases, with 23 bases separating them. This CDR3 has 19 amino acids. CDR1 SEHNR and CDR2 FQNEAQ come from the germline V gene (reference sequence). The CDR3 region has the DNA TGTGCCAGCAGCTTACTAAAGGGAAAGAGGGGGGAGATCACAGATACGCAGTATTTT. Translating it yields CASSLLKGKRGEITDTQYF.

The rearrangement links TRBV29-1 to TRBJ2-1; a weak D match, TRBD1 (7 bases). Germline values: CDR1 SQVTM, CDR2 ANQGSEA. Between the trimmed V and J ends, which lost 4 bases and 7 bases, there was a span of 17 bases. CDR3 length: 14 amino acids. The CDR3, as DNA: TGCAGCGTTGCGAGGACAGGTGGGGGGAATGAGCAGTTCTTC. Encoded protein: CSVARTGGGNEQFF.

The rearrangement uses TRBV3-1 and TRBJ2-3, with a possible D match to TRBD2 (5 bases). Trimming took 0 bases from V and 4 from J, leaving 11 bases between them. The CDR3 has 15 residues. In germline, CDR1 is LGHDT, CDR2 YNNKEL (reference sequence). This CDR3 is CASSQEGVASDTQYF. CDR3 coding DNA: TGTGCCAGCAGCCAAGAGGGAGTAGCTTCAGATACGCAGTATTTT.

J is TRBJ2-6 and V is TRBV20-1; 10 bases match TRBD1. V lost 6 bases, J lost 0 bases, and 14 bases stayed unmatched. The CDR3 consists of 19 residues. Germline V gene data show CDR1 as DFQATT and CDR2 as SNEGSKA (reference sequence). The CDR3 here is CSASVPTGGSYSGANVLTF. CDR3 in DNA: TGCAGTGCCTCCGTTCCGACAGGGGGCTCATACTCTGGGGCCAACGTCCTGACTTTC.

CDR3: CASSSRQTNYGYTF. The CDR3 DNA reads TGCGCCAGCAGCAGTAGACAGACCAACTATGGCTACACCTTC. The chain is built from TRBV5-1 and TRBJ1-2; tentatively, D is TRBD1 (5 bases). The length of the CDR3 is 14 residues. Per germline, CDR1 SGHRS and CDR2 YFSETQ. Trimming shortened V by 4 bases and J by 2 bases, and 12 bases separated the two germline ends. Full variable domain (rest looked up from reference TRBV5-1 and TRBJ1-2): KAGVTQTPRYLIKTRGQQVTLSCSPISGHRSVSWYQQTPGQGLQFLFEYFSETQRNKGNFPGRFSGRQFSNSRSEMNVSTLELGDSALYLCASSSRQTNYGYTFGSGTRLTVV.

The J gene is TRBJ2-1, the V gene TRBV30; 10 bases match TRBD2. The trim removed 4 bases at V and 8 bases at J, leaving 11 bases unmatched. There are 15 residues in the CDR3. Germline V gene lookup returns CDR1 GTSNPN and CDR2 SVGIG (reference sequence). CDR3 amino acids: CAWTPGLAAADEQFF. CDR3 coding DNA: TGTGCCTGGACTCCAGGACTAGCGGCGGCCGATGAGCAGTTCTTC. The whole variable domain, remainder taken from reference TRBV30 and TRBJ2-1, is SQTIHQWPATLVQPVGSPLSLECTVEGTSNPNLYWYRQAAGRGLQLLFYSVGIGQISSEVPQNLSASRPQDRQFILSSKKLLLSDSGFYLCAWTPGLAAADEQFFGPGTRLTVL.

The genes are TRBV7-7 and TRBJ2-3; the D gene is possibly TRBD1 (5 bases). V shed 5 bases and J shed 2 bases, with 17 bases lying between them. The V gene's germline CDR1 is SSHAT and CDR2 FNYEAQ (reference sequence). The CDR3 contains 16 residues. The CDR3 protein is CASSLGGAGATDTQYF. The CDR3 coding sequence is TGTGCCAGCAGCCTTGGTGGGGCAGGAGCCACAGATACGCAGTATTTT.

This clonotype was recorded once. The chain combines TRBV12-3 or TRBV12-4 with TRBJ2-5; possibly TRBD2 for D (5 bases). V lost 8 bases, J lost 3 bases, and 13 bases lay in between. This CDR3 region has 13 residues. Here the CDR3 DNA reads TGTGCCAGCGGAAGCGGCGATAAAGAGACCCAGTACTTC. Residues: CASGSGDKETQYF.

The V gene is TRBV28, the J gene TRBJ2-1; D possibly corresponds to TRBD2 (5 bases). Germline CDR1 is MDHEN and CDR2 is SYDVKM. CDR3 size: 14 residues. Trimming took off 3 bases at V and 4 bases at J, with 10 bases between the two ends. The CDR3 DNA follows: TGTGCCAGCAGTTTCCCGGGAAGGTACAATGAGCAGTTCTTC. Its translation is CASSFPGRYNEQFF.

The rearrangement uses TRBV20-1 and TRBJ2-1, with TRBD2 as a possible D gene (6 bases). The CDR3 has 13 amino acids. V was cut by 1 base and J by 8 bases, with 12 bases left in between. CDR1 is DFQATT and CDR2 is SNEGSKA in the germline V gene (reference sequence). DNA of the CDR3: TGCAGTGCTAGAGTCGGGGGTCCGGATGAGCAGTTCTTC. It specifies CSARVGGPDEQFF.

About this clonotype itself: Sequence at one end of the junction differs from germline and may be a read error. This chain links TRBV29-1 with TRBJ2-1; TRBD2 aligns across 11 bases. Germline V lookup: CDR1 SQVTM, CDR2 ANQGSEA. This CDR3 comprises 19 residues. This chain's CDR3 is CSVKTPGLAEPIVYNERFF. The CDR3 DNA reads TGCAGCGTCAAGACGCCGGGACTAGCGGAGCCTATTGTTTACAATGAGCGGTTCTTC.

This clonotype has a single count. The rearrangement joins TRBV20-1 to TRBJ2-1; 11 bases are a match to TRBD2. From germline, CDR1 is DFQATT and CDR2 SNEGSKA (reference sequence). V shed 7 bases and J 6 bases; nucleotides not matched to a gene: 2. The CDR3 runs to 12 residues. CDR3 amino acids: CSVSGRANEQFF. CDR3 bases: TGCAGTGTTAGCGGGAGGGCCAATGAGCAGTTCTTC.

J is TRBJ2-1 and V is TRBV2; TRBD2 matches 8 bases. Germline CDR1 is SNHLY and CDR2 is FYNNEI. The trim removed 6 bases at V and 6 bases at J, leaving 7 bases unmatched. The CDR3 consists of 14 residues. CDR3 residues: CASRPGLVSNEQFF. In DNA, the CDR3 is TGTGCCAGCAGACCGGGACTAGTATCCAATGAGCAGTTCTTC. Complete variable domain (other parts from reference TRBV2 and TRBJ2-1): EPEVTQTPSHQVTQMGQEVILRCVPISNHLYFYWYRQILGQKVEFLVSFYNNEISEKSEIFDDQFSVERPDGSNFTLKIRSTKLEDSAMYFCASRPGLVSNEQFFGPGTRLTVL.

The V and J genes are TRBV5-1 and TRBJ2-1; 9 nucleotides align to TRBD1. The ends lost 6 bases at V and 4 bases at J; junction bases unmatched: 5. CDR1 is SGHRS and CDR2 is YFSETQ in the germline V gene. This CDR3 is 14 amino acids long. The CDR3: CASNVGTGYNEQFF. The CDR3 nucleotides read TGCGCCAGCAACGTCGGGACAGGGTACAATGAGCAGTTCTTC.

The V call is TRBV2, the J call TRBJ2-5, with D possibly TRBD2 on 6 matching bases. Judging by the DNA end, TRBJ2-7 fits better; the J call may be wrong. The CDR3 consists of 15 residues. Germline loops: CDR1 SNHLY, CDR2 FYNNEI. CDR3 sequence: CASSDCGGKTNEQYF. The DNA for the CDR3 is TGTGCCAGCAGTGATTGCGGCGGGAAGACGAACGAGCAGTACTTC.